This section outlines one T cell receptor beta chain sequence together with its context. With 60 Vbeta and 13 Jbeta primers, the PCR was carried out. Generated by immunoSEQ multiplex PCR, the TCRdb table keeps only in-frame clones and is missing some. Among about 63,000 clones, roughly 70% were seen once, and the ten largest hold roughly 25%. Germline assignment: CDR1 LGHNA and CDR2 YNFKEQ. This CDR3 spans 16 amino acids. V was pared by 1 base and J by 4 bases, with 14 bases between. This entry belongs to a study of cytomegalovirus exposure and HLA in healthy donors. The sequence was collected from a man aged 50 to 60 in good health and CMV-seropositive. The rearrangement joins TRBV4-2 to TRBJ2-1; D is perhaps TRBD2 (6 bases). The specimen sequenced was PBMCs. CDR3 DNA: TGTGCCAGCAGCCAAGGGGGACGGGAGCCTTACAATGAGCAGTTCTTC. Residues: CASSQGGREPYNEQFF.